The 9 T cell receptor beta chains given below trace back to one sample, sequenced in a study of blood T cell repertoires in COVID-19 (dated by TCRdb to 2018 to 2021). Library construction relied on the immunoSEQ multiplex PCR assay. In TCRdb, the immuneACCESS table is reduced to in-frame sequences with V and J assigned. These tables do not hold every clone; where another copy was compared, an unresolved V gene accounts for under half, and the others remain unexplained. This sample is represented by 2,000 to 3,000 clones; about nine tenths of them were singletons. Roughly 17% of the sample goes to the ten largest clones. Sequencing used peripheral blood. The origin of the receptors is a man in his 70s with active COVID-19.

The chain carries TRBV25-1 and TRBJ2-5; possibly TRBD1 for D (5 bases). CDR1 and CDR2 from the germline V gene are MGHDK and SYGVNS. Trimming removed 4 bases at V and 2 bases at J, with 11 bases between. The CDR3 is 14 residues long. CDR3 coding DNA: TGTGCCAGCAGTGGGGGCCAGCTACAAGAGACCCAGTACTTC. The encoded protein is CASSGGQLQETQYF.

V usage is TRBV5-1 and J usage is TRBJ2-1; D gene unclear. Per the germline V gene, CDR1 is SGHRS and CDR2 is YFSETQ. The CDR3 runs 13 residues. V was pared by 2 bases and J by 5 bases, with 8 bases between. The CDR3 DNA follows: TGCGCCAGCAGCTTTGGCCAGAACAATGAGCAGTTCTTC. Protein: CASSFGQNNEQFF.

The chain's CDR3 is CASTGGGRNIQYF. The CDR3 bases are TGTGCCAGCACCGGGGGGGGGCGAAACATTCAGTACTTC. The chain has TRBV27 and TRBJ2-4, with 8 positions matching TRBD2. CDR1 and CDR2 from the germline V gene are MNHEY and SMNVEV (reference sequence). The CDR3 length is 13 residues. With V trimmed by 7 bases and J by 6 bases, 5 bases remained unmatched.

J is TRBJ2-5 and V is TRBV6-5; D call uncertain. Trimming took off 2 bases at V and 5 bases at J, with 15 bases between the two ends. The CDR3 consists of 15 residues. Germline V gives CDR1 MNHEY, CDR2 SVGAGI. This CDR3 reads CASSYGHTESETQYF. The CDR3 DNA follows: TGTGCCAGCAGTTACGGTCATACTGAATCGGAGACCCAGTACTTC.

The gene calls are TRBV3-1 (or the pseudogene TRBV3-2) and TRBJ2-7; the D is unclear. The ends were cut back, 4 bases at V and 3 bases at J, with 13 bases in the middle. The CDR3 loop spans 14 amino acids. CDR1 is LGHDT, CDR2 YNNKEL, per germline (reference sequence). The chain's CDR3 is CASSPLPQVYEQYF. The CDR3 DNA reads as TGTGCCAGCAGCCCCCTCCCGCAGGTCTACGAGCAGTACTTC.

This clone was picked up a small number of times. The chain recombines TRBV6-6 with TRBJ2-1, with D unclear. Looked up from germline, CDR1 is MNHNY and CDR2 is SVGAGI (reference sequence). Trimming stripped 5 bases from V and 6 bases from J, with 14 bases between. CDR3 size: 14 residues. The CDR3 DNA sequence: TGTGCCAGCAGTCCTGACGGGTACCCCAATGAGCAGTTCTTC. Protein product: CASSPDGYPNEQFF.

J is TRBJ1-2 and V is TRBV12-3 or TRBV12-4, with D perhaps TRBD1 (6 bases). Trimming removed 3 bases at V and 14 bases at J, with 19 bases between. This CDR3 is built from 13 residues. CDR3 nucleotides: TGTGCCAGCAGTTTTTTGGACAGACCCTGGGGGACCTTC. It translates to CASSFLDRPWGTF.

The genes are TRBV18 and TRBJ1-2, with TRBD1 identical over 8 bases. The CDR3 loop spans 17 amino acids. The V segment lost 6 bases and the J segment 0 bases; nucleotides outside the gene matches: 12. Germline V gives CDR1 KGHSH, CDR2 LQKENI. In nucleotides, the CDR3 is TGTGCCAGCTCCCCTGGACAGGGAAGGGATTCTAACTATGGCTACACCTTC. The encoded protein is CASSPGQGRDSNYGYTF. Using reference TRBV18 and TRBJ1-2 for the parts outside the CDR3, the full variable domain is NAGVMQNPRHLVRRRGQEARLRCSPMKGHSHVYWYRQLPEEGLKFMVYLQKENIIDESGMPKERFSAEFPKEGPSILRIQQVVRGDSAAYFCASSPGQGRDSNYGYTFGSGTRLTVV.

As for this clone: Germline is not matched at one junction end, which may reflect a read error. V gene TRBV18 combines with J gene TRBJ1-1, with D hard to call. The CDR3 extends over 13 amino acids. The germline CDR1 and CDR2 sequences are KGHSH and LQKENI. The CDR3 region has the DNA TGTGCCAGCTCCCCACAGAGGAACACTGAAGCTTTCTTT. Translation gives CASSPQRNTEAFF.